Below, 18 T cell receptor beta chains from the same sample are listed, as sequenced in a study of CD8+CD57+ T cells in acquired aplastic anemia. CDR3 and TCR beta VDJ profiling relied on a genomic DNA template. One entry per CDR3 protein, called by TCRdb with MiXCR from the reads. The profile shows 150,000 or so distinct CDR3 sequences, 40% to 50% of them singletons. Only patients with CD8+CD57+ cell expansion on flow cytometry were chosen for sequencing. The sequenced material came from sorted CD4+, CD8+, or CD8+CD57+ T cells (not recorded which) from PBMCs. These receptor sequences come from a human donor with aplastic anemia.

This clonotype came up many times. The chain couples TRBV7-3 to TRBJ2-3, with D perhaps matching TRBD2 (6 bases). This CDR3 has 16 amino acids. The V and J ends lost 2 bases and 4 bases respectively, with 16 bases between them. Germline V gene lookup returns CDR1 SGHTA and CDR2 FQGTGA. CDR3 sequence reads: CASSLGFGTQADTQYF. DNA of the CDR3: TGTGCCAGCAGCTTAGGGTTCGGGACTCAGGCAGATACGCAGTATTTT.

The table lists this clonotype with many counts. The chain carries TRBV5-1 and TRBJ2-7; 7 bases are shared with TRBD1. The CDR3 covers 12 residues. Trimming at V came to 3 bases and at J to 9 bases, leaving 6 bases not matched to a gene. Germline V gene lookup returns CDR1 SGHRS and CDR2 YFSETQ. CDR3: CASSSQGVGQYF. The CDR3 region has the DNA TGCGCCAGCAGCTCGCAGGGGGTGGGGCAGTACTTC. Supplemented by reference TRBV5-1 and TRBJ2-7, the full variable domain reads KAGVTQTPRYLIKTRGQQVTLSCSPISGHRSVSWYQQTPGQGLQFLFEYFSETQRNKGNFPGRFSGRQFSNSRSEMNVSTLELGDSALYLCASSSQGVGQYFGPGTRLTVT.

V and J are TRBV12-3 or TRBV12-4 and TRBJ1-2, with D uncertain. The CDR3 runs to 13 residues. V lost 6 bases and J 10 bases, leaving 18 bases between the germline ends. The CDR3 reads CASSQDGRRSYTF. The CDR3 bases are TGTGCCAGCAGCCAAGACGGCAGGAGATCCTACACCTTC.

The chain uses TRBV12-3 or TRBV12-4 and TRBJ2-6; no definite D call. The CDR3 covers 18 residues. The V gene lost 1 base and the J gene lost 0 bases, with 13 bases spanning the gap. CDR3 in DNA: TGTGCCAGCAGTTTAGTACCGCCTTTGAGCTCTGGGGCCAACGTCCTGACTTTC. Protein product: CASSLVPPLSSGANVLTF.

The rearrangement links TRBV25-1 to TRBJ1-5; TRBD1 might be the D (6 bases). CDR3 length equals 16 residues. Germline CDR1 MGHDK, CDR2 SYGVNS. Between the trimmed V and J ends, which lost 5 bases and 3 bases, there was a span of 17 bases. The CDR3 nucleotides are TGTGCCAGCAGTCCTCTACTGCCAGGGGACAATCAGCCCCAGCATTTT. This encodes CASSPLLPGDNQPQHF.

This clonotype was found a few times. Since a much larger clone is just one base distant, this may be a read error. J is TRBJ2-1 and V is TRBV9; D call uncertain. The CDR3 has 14 amino acids. Germline values: CDR1 SGDLS, CDR2 YYNGEE. The CDR3 coding sequence is TGTGCCAGCAGCGTAGGGGGTTCCTACAATGAGCAGCTCTTC. This translates into CASSVGGSYNEQLF.

This clonotype was detected ten times or more. The chain combines TRBV19 with TRBJ2-2; 14 bases map to TRBD2. The CDR3 runs to 17 residues. The germline gives CDR1 LNHDA, CDR2 SQIVND (reference sequence). V lost 5 bases to trimming and J lost 3 bases; unmatched junction nucleotides: 5. The chain's CDR3 is CASSSLGLAGDTGELFF. DNA of the CDR3: TGTGCCAGTAGTTCCCTGGGACTAGCGGGAGACACCGGGGAGCTGTTTTTT.

This clonotype came up many times. CDR3 amino acids: CSASRTGRVSNQPQHF. The CDR3 DNA reads TGCAGTGCTAGTCGGACAGGGAGGGTAAGCAATCAGCCCCAGCATTTT. The chain joins TRBV20-1 to TRBJ1-5; 8 positions match TRBD1. The CDR3 consists of 16 residues. The germline CDR1 and CDR2 sequences are DFQATT and SNEGSKA (reference sequence). Losses at the gene ends were 3 bases for V and 1 base for J; bases not matched to a gene: 8.

The chain combines TRBV20-1 with TRBJ1-2, with D possibly TRBD1 on 5 matching bases. V was shortened by 3 bases and J by 5 bases, with 10 bases between the two germline ends. The CDR3 is 12 amino acids. CDR1 is DFQATT and CDR2 is SNEGSKA in the germline V gene (reference sequence). CDR3 bases: TGCAGTGCTAGCGGACAAGGGTATGGCTACACCTTC. Translation gives CSASGQGYGYTF.

The J gene is TRBJ2-3, the V gene TRBV24-1, with 10 nucleotides matching TRBD2. V was pared by 1 base and J by 5 bases, with 8 bases of the junction left unmatched. The CDR3 sequence is 17 residues long. Germline V lookup: CDR1 KGHDR, CDR2 SFDVKD. CDR3 loop: CATSDFSSGGAGDTQYF. CDR3 DNA sequence: TGTGCCACCAGTGATTTTTCCAGCGGGGGGGCTGGAGATACGCAGTATTTT.

This clonotype was observed a handful of times. This chain joins TRBV20-1 and TRBJ1-5; weak D call: TRBD1 (5 bases). Trimming took off 1 base at V and 4 bases at J, with 14 bases between the two ends. This CDR3 contains 15 residues. Germline V gene lookup returns CDR1 DFQATT and CDR2 SNEGSKA (reference sequence). This CDR3 reads CSARGPGLMNQPQHF. CDR3 bases: TGCAGTGCTAGAGGCCCGGGACTGATGAATCAGCCCCAGCATTTT.

The chain couples TRBV2 to TRBJ1-2; TRBD1 aligns across 9 bases. Germline V lookup: CDR1 SNHLY, CDR2 FYNNEI. J lost 7 bases, V lost 5 bases, and 5 bases had no gene match. The CDR3 spans 13 residues. DNA of the CDR3: TGTGCCAGCAGTTTACAGGGGGCACGTGGCTACACCTTC. Translated: CASSLQGARGYTF.

This clonotype has only a few counts. Being one base from a much bigger clone, this may be a read error. The gene calls are TRBV11-2 and TRBJ1-6, with TRBD1 identical over 10 bases. The germline V gene has CDR1 SGHAT and CDR2 FQNNGV. J lost 9 bases, V lost 3 bases, and 8 bases had no gene match. The CDR3 extends over 16 amino acids. The DNA of the CDR3 is TGTGCCAGCAGCTTGGGACAGGGGCAGGGTGGTTCACCCCTCCACTTT. Translated: CASSLGQGQGGSPLHF.

CDR3 loop: CASSEYIRGGVDEQFF. CDR3 coding DNA: TGTGCCAGCAGTGAATATATCCGCGGGGGGGTTGATGAGCAGTTCTTC. This sequence joins TRBV25-1 and TRBJ2-1; 9 positions agree with TRBD2. The CDR3 is 16 amino acids. The germline V gene has CDR1 MGHDK and CDR2 SYGVNS. Germline trimming cut 0 bases from V and 8 bases from J; bases unmatched to any gene: 8.

The chain uses TRBV10-3 and TRBJ1-2, with TRBD1 matching over 7 bases. The V gene end was trimmed by 5 bases and the J gene end by 5 bases; junction bases not matched to a gene: 8. CDR3 length equals 14 residues. Germline CDR1 reads ENHRY; CDR2 reads SYGVKD. The chain's CDR3 is CAISRTGNQYGYTF. The CDR3 bases are TGTGCCATCAGTAGGACAGGAAACCAATATGGCTACACCTTC.

This clonotype has more than one count but fewer than ten. The J gene is TRBJ2-5, the V gene TRBV15, with 9 bases identical to TRBD1. Per the germline V gene, CDR1 is LNHNV and CDR2 is YYDKDF (reference sequence). The CDR3 sequence is 16 residues long. The junction had 5 bases not matched to a gene; V was cut back by 2 bases and J by 1 base. The CDR3 loop is CATSRPTGGSQETQYF. CDR3 nucleotides: TGTGCCACCAGCAGACCGACAGGGGGTAGCCAAGAGACCCAGTACTTC.

This clonotype appeared many times. The chain employs TRBV9 and TRBJ2-5; D may correspond to TRBD1 or TRBD2 (5 bases each). Per the germline V gene, CDR1 is SGDLS and CDR2 is YYNGEE. The V end was cut by 3 bases, the J end by 5 bases, with 11 bases between. This CDR3 has 13 residues. Here the CDR3 DNA reads TGTGCCAGCAGCGGCCCCTGGGGGGAGACCCAGTACTTC. Protein sequence: CASSGPWGETQYF.

This clonotype showed up many times. The rearrangement joins TRBV7-2 to TRBJ2-1; TRBD1 matches 7 bases. Germline assignment: CDR1 SGHTA and CDR2 FQGNSA. The CDR3 is 15 residues long. After removal of 5 bases from V and 2 bases from J, the junction contained 6 bases not matched to a gene. This chain's CDR3 is CASSLLGTAYNEQFF. Written as DNA, the CDR3 is TGTGCCAGCAGCCTCCTGGGGACAGCCTACAATGAGCAGTTCTTC. The full variable domain, its missing parts supplied by reference TRBV7-2 and TRBJ2-1, is GAGVSQSPSNKVTEKGKDVELRCDPISGHTALYWYRQSLGQGLEFLIYFQGNSAPDKSGLPSDRFSAERTGGSVSTLTIQRTQQEDSAVYLCASSLLGTAYNEQFFGPGTRLTVL.